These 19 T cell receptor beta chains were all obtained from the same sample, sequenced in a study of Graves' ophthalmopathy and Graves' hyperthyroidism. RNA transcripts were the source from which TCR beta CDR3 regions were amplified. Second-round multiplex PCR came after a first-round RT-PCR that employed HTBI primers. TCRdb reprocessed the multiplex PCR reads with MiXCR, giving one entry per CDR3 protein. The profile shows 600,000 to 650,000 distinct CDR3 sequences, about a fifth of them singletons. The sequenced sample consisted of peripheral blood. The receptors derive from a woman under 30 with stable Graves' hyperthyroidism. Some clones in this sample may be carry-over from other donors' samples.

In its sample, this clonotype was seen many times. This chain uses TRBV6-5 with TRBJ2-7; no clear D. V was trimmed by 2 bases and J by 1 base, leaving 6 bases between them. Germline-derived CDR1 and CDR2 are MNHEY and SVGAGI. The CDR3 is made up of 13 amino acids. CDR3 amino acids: CASSYQPSYEQYF. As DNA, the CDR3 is TGTGCCAGCAGTTACCAGCCTTCCTACGAGCAGTACTTC.

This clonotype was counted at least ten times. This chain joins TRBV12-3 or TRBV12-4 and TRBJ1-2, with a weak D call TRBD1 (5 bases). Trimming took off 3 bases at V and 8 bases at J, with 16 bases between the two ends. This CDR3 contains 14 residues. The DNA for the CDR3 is TGTGCCAGCAGTTTGGGACGGGCCCTCCGGGGCTACACCTTC. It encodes CASSLGRALRGYTF.

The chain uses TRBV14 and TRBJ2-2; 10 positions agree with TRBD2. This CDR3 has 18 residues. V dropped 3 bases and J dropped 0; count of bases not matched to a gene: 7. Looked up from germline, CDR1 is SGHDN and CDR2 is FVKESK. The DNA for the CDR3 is TGTGCCAGCAGCCATAGCCCTAGCGGGGGAGCGAACACCGGGGAGCTGTTTTTT. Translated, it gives CASSHSPSGGANTGELFF.

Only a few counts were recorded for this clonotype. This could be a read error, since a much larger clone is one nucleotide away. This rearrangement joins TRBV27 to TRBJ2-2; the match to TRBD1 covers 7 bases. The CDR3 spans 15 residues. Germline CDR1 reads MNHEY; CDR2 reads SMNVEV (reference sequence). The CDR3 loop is CASSDGTDHTGELCF. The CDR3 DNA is TGTGCCAGCAGCGACGGGACAGATCACACCGGGGAGCTGTGTTTT.

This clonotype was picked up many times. The DNA for the CDR3 is TGTGCCAGCAGTTTACAGCGGAACTATGGCTACACCTTC. Its translation is CASSLQRNYGYTF. The rearrangement joins TRBV12-3 or TRBV12-4 to TRBJ1-2, with D unresolved. V dropped 2 bases and J dropped 2 bases, with 6 bases sitting between them. This CDR3 has 13 residues.

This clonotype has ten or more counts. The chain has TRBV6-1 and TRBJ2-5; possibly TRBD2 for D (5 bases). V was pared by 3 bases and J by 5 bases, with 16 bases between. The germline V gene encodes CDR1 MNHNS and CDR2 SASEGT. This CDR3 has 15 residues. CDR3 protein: CASSEFREPFETQYF. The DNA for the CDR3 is TGTGCCAGCAGTGAGTTTAGGGAGCCATTCGAGACCCAGTACTTC.

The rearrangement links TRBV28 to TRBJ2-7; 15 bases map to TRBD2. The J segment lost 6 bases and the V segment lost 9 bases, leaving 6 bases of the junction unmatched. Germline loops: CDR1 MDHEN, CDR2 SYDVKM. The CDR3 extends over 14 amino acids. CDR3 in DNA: TGTGCCAGTGGAGGGACTAGCGGGGGGTGCGAGCAGTACTTC. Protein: CASGGTSGGCEQYF.

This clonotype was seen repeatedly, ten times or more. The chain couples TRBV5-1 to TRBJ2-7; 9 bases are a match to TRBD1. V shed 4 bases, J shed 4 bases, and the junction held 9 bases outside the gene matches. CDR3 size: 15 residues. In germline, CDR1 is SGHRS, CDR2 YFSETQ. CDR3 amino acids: CASSPSPGTGYEQYF. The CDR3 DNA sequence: TGCGCCAGCAGCCCGAGTCCCGGGACAGGGTACGAGCAGTACTTC.

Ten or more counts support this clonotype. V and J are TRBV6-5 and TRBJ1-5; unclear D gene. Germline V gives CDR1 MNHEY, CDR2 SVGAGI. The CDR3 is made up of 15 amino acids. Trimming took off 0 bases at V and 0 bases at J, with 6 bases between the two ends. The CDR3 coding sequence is TGTGCCAGCAGTTACTCACGCCATAGCAATCAGCCCCAGCATTTT. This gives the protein CASSYSRHSNQPQHF.

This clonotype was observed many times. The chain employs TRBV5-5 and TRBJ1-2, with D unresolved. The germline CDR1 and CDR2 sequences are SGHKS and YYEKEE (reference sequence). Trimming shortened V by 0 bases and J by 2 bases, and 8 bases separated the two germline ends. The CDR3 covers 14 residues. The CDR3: CASSLGRPNYGYTF. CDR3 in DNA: TGTGCCAGCAGCTTGGGGCGCCCAAACTATGGCTACACCTTC.

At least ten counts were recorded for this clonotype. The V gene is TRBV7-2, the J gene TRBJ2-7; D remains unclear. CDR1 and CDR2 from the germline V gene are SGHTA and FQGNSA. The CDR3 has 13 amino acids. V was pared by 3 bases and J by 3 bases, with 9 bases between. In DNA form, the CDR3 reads TGTGCCAGCAGCTTTATTAGGGTCTACGAGCAGTACTTC. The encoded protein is CASSFIRVYEQYF.

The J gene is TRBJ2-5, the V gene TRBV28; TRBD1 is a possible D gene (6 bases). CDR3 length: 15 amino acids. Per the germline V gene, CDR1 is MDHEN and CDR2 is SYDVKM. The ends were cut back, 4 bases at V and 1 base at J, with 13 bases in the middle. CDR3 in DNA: TGTGCCAGCAGTTCGTGGGCAGGGGCCCAAGAGACCCAGTACTTC. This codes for CASSSWAGAQETQYF.

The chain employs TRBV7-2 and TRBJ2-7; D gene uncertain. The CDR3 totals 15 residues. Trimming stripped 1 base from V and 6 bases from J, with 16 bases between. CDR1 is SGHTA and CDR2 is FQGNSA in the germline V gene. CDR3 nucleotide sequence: TGTGCCAGCAGCTTAGTTCGGACCCTTCTTGGCGAGCAGTACTTC. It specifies CASSLVRTLLGEQYF.

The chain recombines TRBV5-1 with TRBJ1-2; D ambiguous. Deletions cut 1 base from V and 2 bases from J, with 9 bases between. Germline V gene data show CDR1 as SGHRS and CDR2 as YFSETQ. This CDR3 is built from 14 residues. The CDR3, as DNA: TGCGCCAGCAGCTTGTATGACGGCAACTATGGCTACACCTTC. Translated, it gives CASSLYDGNYGYTF. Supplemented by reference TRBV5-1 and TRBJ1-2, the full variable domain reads KAGVTQTPRYLIKTRGQQVTLSCSPISGHRSVSWYQQTPGQGLQFLFEYFSETQRNKGNFPGRFSGRQFSNSRSEMNVSTLELGDSALYLCASSLYDGNYGYTFGSGTRLTVV.

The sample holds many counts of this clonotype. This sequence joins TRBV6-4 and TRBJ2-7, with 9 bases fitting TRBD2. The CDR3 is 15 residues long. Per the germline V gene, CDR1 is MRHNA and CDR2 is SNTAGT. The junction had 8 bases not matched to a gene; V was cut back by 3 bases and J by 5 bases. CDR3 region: CASSDPSGAADEQYF. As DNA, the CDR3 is TGTGCCAGCAGTGATCCTAGCGGGGCGGCGGACGAGCAGTACTTC.

This CDR3 reads CASSSVQGSGQPQHF. In DNA form, the CDR3 reads TGTGCCAGCAGTTCTGTACAGGGTTCCGGACAGCCCCAGCATTTT. The chain combines TRBV12-3 or TRBV12-4 with TRBJ1-5; D might be TRBD1 (6 bases). Trimming removed 4 bases from V and 7 bases from J, with 17 bases in between. CDR3 length: 15 amino acids.

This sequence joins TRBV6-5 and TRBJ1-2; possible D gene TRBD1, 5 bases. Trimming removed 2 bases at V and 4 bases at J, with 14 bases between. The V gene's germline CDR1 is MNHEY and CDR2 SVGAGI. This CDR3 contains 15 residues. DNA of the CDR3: TGTGCCAGCAGTTACGGGGGAACGCCCCGCTATGGCTACACCTTC. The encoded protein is CASSYGGTPRYGYTF.

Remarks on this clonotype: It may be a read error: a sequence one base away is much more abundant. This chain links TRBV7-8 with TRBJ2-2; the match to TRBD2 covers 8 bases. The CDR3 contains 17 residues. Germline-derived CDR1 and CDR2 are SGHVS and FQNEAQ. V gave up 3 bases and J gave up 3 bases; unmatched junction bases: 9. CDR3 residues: CASSFRPCGRYTGELFF. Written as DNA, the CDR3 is TGTGCCAGCAGCTTTAGGCCCTGCGGGAGGTACACCGGGGAGCTGTTTTTT.

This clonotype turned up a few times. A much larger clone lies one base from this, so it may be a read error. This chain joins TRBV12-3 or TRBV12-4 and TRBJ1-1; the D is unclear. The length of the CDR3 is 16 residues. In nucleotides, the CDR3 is TGTGCCCGCAGTTTAAGTATCTGGGGAATGAACACTGAAGCTTTCTTT. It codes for CARSLSIWGMNTEAFF.